This T cell receptor (beta chain) was sequenced in a study of metastatic and nonmetastatic thyroid tumors. On the study more broadly: Repertoires of blood and of tissue (tumor or nodule) from malignant and benign thyroid patients were compared. Study conclusions and caveats: TCR beta diversity was reportedly significantly higher in malignant thyroid tumors than benign nodules, in blood and tumor.

Looked up from germline, CDR1 is SGDLS and CDR2 is YYNGEE. The CDR3 totals 14 residues. Source study methods: A distant-metastasis classifier for papillary thyroid cancer was built using CDR3 differences across clinicopathological groups. TCRdb reassembled clones from the PCR reads with MiXCR. The V and J calls reflect TCRdb's pipeline rather than the authors' work. Of some 16,000 clones listed, about 12% are singletons. Thyroid surgery was preceded by no treatment in any patient. Comment on this clone: The antigen remains unidentified. One junction end disagrees with the germline gene, perhaps due to a read error.

The chain is built from TRBV9 and TRBJ2-5, with TRBD1 identical over 9 bases. Sequencing was carried out using tumor tissue. This sequence originates from a female donor with papillary thyroid cancer or a benign thyroid nodule (not recorded which). Some clones in this sample may be carry-over from other donors' samples. The CDR3 DNA reads as TGTGCCAGCAGCGCAAGACAGGGGGAAGAGACCCAGCACTTC. It codes for CASSARQGEETQHF.